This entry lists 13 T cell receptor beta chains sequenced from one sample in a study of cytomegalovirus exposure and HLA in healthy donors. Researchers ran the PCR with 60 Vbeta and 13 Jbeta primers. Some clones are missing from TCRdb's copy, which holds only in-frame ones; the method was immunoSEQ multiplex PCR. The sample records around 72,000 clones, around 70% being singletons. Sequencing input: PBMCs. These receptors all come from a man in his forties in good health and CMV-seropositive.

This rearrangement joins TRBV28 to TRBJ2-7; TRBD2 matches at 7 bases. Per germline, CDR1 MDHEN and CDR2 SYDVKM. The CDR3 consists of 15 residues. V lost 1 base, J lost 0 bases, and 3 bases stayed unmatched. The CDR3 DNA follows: TGTGCCAGCAGTTTATACCGACTAGCCTCCTACGAGCAGTACTTC. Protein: CASSLYRLASYEQYF.

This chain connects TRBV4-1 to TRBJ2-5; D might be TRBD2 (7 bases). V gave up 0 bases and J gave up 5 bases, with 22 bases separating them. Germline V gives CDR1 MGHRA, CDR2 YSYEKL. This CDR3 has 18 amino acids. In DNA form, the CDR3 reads TGCGCCAGCAGCCAAGAGGGGGCGGGGAGCGGGGTTTTGGAGACCCAGTACTTC. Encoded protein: CASSQEGAGSGVLETQYF.

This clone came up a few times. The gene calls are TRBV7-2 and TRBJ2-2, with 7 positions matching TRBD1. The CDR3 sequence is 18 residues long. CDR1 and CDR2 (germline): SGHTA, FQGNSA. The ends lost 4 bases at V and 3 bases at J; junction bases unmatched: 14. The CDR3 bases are TGTGCCAGCAGCTCGTCAAAGGCCGGGACAGTTTACACCGGGGAGCTGTTTTTT. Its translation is CASSSSKAGTVYTGELFF.

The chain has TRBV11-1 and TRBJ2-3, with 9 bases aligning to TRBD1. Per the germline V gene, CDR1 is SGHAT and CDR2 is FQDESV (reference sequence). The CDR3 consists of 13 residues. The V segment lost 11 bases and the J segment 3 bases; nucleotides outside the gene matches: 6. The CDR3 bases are TGTGCCGGGGGGACAGGGTTGACAGATACGCAGTATTTT. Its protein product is CAGGTGLTDTQYF.

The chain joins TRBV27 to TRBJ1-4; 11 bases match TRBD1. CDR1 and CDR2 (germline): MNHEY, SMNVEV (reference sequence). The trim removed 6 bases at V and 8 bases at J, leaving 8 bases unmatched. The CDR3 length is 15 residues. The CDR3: CASSRTGTGGEKLFF. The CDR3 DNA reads TGTGCCAGCAGCAGAACCGGGACAGGGGGGGAAAAACTGTTTTTT.

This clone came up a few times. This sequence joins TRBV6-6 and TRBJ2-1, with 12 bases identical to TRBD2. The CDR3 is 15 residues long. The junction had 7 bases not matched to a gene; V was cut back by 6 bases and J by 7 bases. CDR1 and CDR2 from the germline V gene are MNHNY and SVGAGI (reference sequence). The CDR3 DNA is TGTGCCAGCAGCCAAACCGGGACTAGCGGGAATGAGCAGTTCTTC. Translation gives CASSQTGTSGNEQFF.

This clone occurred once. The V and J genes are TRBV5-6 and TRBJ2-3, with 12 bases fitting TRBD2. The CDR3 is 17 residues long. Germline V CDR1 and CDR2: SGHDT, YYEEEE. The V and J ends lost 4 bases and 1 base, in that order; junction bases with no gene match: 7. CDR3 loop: CASSRTSGDWGTDTQYF. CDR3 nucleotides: TGTGCCAGCAGCCGGACTAGCGGGGATTGGGGCACAGATACGCAGTATTTT.

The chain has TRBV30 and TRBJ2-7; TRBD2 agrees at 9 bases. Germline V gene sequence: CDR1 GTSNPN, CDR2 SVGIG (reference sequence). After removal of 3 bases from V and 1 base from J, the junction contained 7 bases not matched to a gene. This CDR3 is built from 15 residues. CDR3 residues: CAWRGPTSGSYEQYF. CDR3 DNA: TGTGCCTGGAGGGGACCGACTAGCGGATCCTACGAGCAGTACTTC.

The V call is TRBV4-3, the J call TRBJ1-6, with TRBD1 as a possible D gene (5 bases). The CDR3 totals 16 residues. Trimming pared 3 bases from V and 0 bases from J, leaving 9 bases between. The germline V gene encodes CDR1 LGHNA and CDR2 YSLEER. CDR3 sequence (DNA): TGCGCCAGCAGCCAGCGGGGGAGCTCCTATAATTCACCCCTCCACTTT. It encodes CASSQRGSSYNSPLHF.

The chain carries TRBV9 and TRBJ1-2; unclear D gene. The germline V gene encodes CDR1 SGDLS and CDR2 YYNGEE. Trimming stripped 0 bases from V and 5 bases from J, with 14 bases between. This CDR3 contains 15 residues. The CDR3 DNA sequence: TGTGCCAGCAGCGTAGACGTGAACCCCCAGTATGGCTACACCTTC. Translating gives CASSVDVNPQYGYTF.

CDR3 protein: CASTLGTGGQETQYF. The DNA of the CDR3 is TGTGCCAGCACCCTCGGGACAGGGGGCCAAGAGACCCAGTACTTC. The chain links TRBV7-9 to TRBJ2-5, with 11 bases lining up with TRBD1. V lost 7 bases to trimming and J lost 1 base; unmatched junction nucleotides: 5. This CDR3 spans 15 amino acids. Germline V lookup: CDR1 SEHNR, CDR2 FQNEAQ (reference sequence).

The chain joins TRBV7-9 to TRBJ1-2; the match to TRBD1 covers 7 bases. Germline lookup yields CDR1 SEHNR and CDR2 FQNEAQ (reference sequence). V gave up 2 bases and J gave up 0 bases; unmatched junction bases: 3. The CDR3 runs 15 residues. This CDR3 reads CASSLRTGANYGYTF. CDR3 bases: TGTGCCAGCAGCTTACGGACAGGAGCTAACTATGGCTACACCTTC.

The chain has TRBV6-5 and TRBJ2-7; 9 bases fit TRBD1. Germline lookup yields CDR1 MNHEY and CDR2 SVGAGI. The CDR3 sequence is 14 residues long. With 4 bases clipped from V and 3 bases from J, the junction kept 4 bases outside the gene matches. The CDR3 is CASSWGQGSYEQYF. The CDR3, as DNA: TGTGCCAGCAGTTGGGGACAGGGTAGCTACGAGCAGTACTTC.